This passage covers 8 T cell receptor beta chains from one sample sequenced in a study of T cell responses to AZD1222 COVID-19 vaccine. The table came from immunoSEQ multiplex PCR; TCRdb's copy has only in-frame clones and leaves some out. Here the sample spans some 80,000 clones, over 75% being singletons. This specimen consisted of peripheral blood, obtained on day 0 of MenACWY control vaccination. The receptors come from an adult in good health.

The V gene is TRBV5-1, the J gene TRBJ1-1; tentatively, D is TRBD1 (6 bases). CDR3 size: 12 residues. V gave up 2 bases and J gave up 5 bases, with 7 bases separating them. Looked up from germline, CDR1 is SGHRS and CDR2 is YFSETQ. CDR3 nucleotide sequence: TGCGCCAGCAGCTTCAGGGGTACTGAAGCTTTCTTT. Protein product: CASSFRGTEAFF.

The chain links TRBV11-3 to TRBJ1-3; D might be TRBD1 (5 bases). Germline CDR1 reads SGHNT; CDR2 reads YENEEA. The V gene lost 2 bases and the J gene lost 0 bases, with 11 bases spanning the gap. This CDR3 is built from 16 residues. The CDR3 DNA is TGTGCCAGCAGCTTAAGTTCAGGGTACTCTGGAAACACCATATATTTT. Translation gives CASSLSSGYSGNTIYF.

The V and J genes are TRBV6-5 and TRBJ2-7; 7 bases are a match to TRBD1. J was trimmed by 2 bases and V by 6 bases; bases with no gene match: 7. This CDR3 has 14 amino acids. From germline, CDR1 is MNHEY and CDR2 SVGAGI. CDR3 in DNA: TGTGCCAGCAGCCGACAGGGCTCGACCTACGAGCAGTACTTC. Protein product: CASSRQGSTYEQYF.

This sequence joins TRBV3-1 (or the pseudogene TRBV3-2) and TRBJ2-7; 9 nucleotides line up with TRBD2. The CDR3 contains 16 residues. V was pared by 0 bases and J by 2 bases, with 5 bases of the junction left unmatched. Germline V gene data show CDR1 as LGHDT and CDR2 as YNNKEL (reference sequence). The CDR3 region is CASSQDRPSGTYEQYF. Here the CDR3 DNA reads TGTGCCAGCAGCCAAGATCGGCCTAGCGGGACCTACGAGCAGTACTTC.

The rearrangement uses TRBV6-5 and TRBJ1-5; D gene ambiguous. V was cut by 6 bases and J by 9 bases, with 9 bases left in between. Looked up from germline, CDR1 is MNHEY and CDR2 is SVGAGI. CDR3 length equals 11 residues. As DNA, the CDR3 is TGTGCCAGCAGGGCCCCAGGGCCCCAGCATTTT. Residues: CASRAPGPQHF.

This clone was observed a single time. The chain carries TRBV9 and TRBJ2-1, with D unclear. The CDR3 is 15 amino acids. CDR1 and CDR2 from the germline V gene are SGDLS and YYNGEE. The ends were cut back, 1 base at V and 0 bases at J, with 8 bases in the middle. The CDR3 DNA reads as TGTGCCAGCAGCGTATCGGTTAGCTCCTACAATGAGCAGTTCTTC. Residues: CASSVSVSSYNEQFF.

The chain couples TRBV5-1 to TRBJ2-2; TRBD1 agrees at 11 bases. The ends lost 4 bases at V and 2 bases at J; junction bases unmatched: 10. The germline gives CDR1 SGHRS, CDR2 YFSETQ. This CDR3 comprises 18 residues. The CDR3 protein is CASSPRDRGVANTGELFF. The CDR3 DNA sequence: TGCGCCAGCAGCCCCCGGGACAGGGGGGTTGCTAACACCGGGGAGCTGTTTTTT. Full variable domain (rest looked up from reference TRBV5-1 and TRBJ2-2): KAGVTQTPRYLIKTRGQQVTLSCSPISGHRSVSWYQQTPGQGLQFLFEYFSETQRNKGNFPGRFSGRQFSNSRSEMNVSTLELGDSALYLCASSPRDRGVANTGELFFGEGSRLTVL.

J is TRBJ1-1 and V is TRBV19, with D possibly matching TRBD1 (5 bases). CDR3 length: 14 amino acids. Germline V gene lookup returns CDR1 LNHDA and CDR2 SQIVND (reference sequence). V gave up 7 bases and J gave up 4 bases, with 16 bases separating them. CDR3 bases: TGTGCCAGTACTCGCGGGACGATGGGCACTGAAGCTTTCTTT. Residues: CASTRGTMGTEAFF.